This T cell receptor beta chain was sequenced during a study of T cell clonotyping in hematopoietic cell transplantation. Time point given: recipient sample about 28 days before transplant, after cytoreduction. The CDR3 runs 12 residues. Germline values: CDR1 SGHRS, CDR2 YFSETQ. The V and J ends lost 2 bases and 7 bases respectively, with 9 bases between them. TCRdb's copy holds only in-frame clones and misses some; the assay was immunoSEQ multiplex PCR. Here the sample spans approximately 26,000 clones, approximately 94% being singletons. The source is a man aged 50 to 59 with acute myeloid leukemia. Some clones in this sample may be carry-over from other donors' samples. The chain combines TRBV5-1 with TRBJ1-1; a weak D match, TRBD1 (6 bases). The material sequenced was peripheral blood mononuclear cells, taken before stem cell transplant. Here the CDR3 reads CASSFRGGEAFF. In DNA, the CDR3 is TGCGCCAGCAGCTTCAGGGGAGGTGAAGCTTTCTTT.